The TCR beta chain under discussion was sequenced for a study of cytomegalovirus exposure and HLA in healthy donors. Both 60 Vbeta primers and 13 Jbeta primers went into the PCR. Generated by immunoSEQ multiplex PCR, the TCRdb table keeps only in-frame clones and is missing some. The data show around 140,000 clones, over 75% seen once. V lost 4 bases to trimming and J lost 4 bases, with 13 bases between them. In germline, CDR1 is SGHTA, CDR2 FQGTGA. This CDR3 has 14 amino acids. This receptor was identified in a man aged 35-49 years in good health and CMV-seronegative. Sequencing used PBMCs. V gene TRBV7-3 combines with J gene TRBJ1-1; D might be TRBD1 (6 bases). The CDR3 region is CASSSDTGSTEAFF. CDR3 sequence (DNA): TGTGCCAGCAGCTCAGACACAGGGAGCACTGAAGCTTTCTTT. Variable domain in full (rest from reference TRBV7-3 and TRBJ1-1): GAGVSQTPSNKVTEKGKYVELRCDPISGHTALYWYRQSLGQGPEFLIYFQGTGAADDSGLPNDRFFAVRPEGSVSTLKIQRTERGDSAVYLCASSSDTGSTEAFFGQGTRLTVV.